The T cell receptor (beta chain) described here comes from a study of post-analysis software for immune sequencing data. Background on the study: There were relapsing-remitting, secondary progressive and progressive-relapsing multiple sclerosis among the disease courses included. Study conclusions and caveats: With F measure, samples from one preparation batch clustered together strongly. Roughly 5 TRBV segments (TRBV5-6, TRBV5-1 and TRBV20-1 among them) occurred more frequently in patients than in controls. Controls had significantly higher normalized Chao1 diversity than multiple sclerosis patients.

With respect to this clonotype: Its antigen is not identified.

CDR1 and CDR2 (germline): ENHRY, SYGVKD. The CDR3 has 12 residues. The V gene lost 10 bases and the J gene lost 5 bases, with 14 bases spanning the gap. Prepared TCR beta cDNA libraries contained unique molecular identifiers. Out of 1 to 10 million T cells, 480,000 or so cDNA molecules were generated. TCRdb called the PCR reads again in MiXCR, with one record for every CDR3 protein. The sample shows 450,000 or so distinct CDR3 sequences, less than 45% of them seen only once. The clonotype comes from a girl aged 5-17 years with multiple sclerosis. Sequencing was performed on blood. This chain links TRBV10-3 with TRBJ2-5, with D possibly being TRBD1 or TRBD2 (5 bases each). CDR3: CATGTGGETQYF. The CDR3, as DNA: TGTGCCACCGGGACCGGCGGGGAGACCCAGTACTTC.